One and the same sample provided the 11 T cell receptor beta chains below, sequenced in a study of cytomegalovirus exposure and HLA in healthy donors. Clones were read by immunoSEQ multiplex PCR, and TCRdb kept only the in-frame ones, dropping some. The table lists about 150,000 clones, around 90% of them singletons, with 2.5% to 3.5% in the top ten. Sequencing was carried out using PBMCs. Receptors were obtained from a man aged 18-30 years in good health and CMV-seronegative.

This rearrangement joins TRBV10-3 to TRBJ2-1, with D maybe TRBD2 (6 bases). Trimming removed 8 bases from V and 0 bases from J, with 11 bases in between. The CDR3 has 14 residues. CDR1 is ENHRY and CDR2 is SYGVKD in the germline V gene. In DNA form, the CDR3 reads TGTGCCATCCAACTAGCAGGCTCCTACAATGAGCAGTTCTTC. Protein product: CAIQLAGSYNEQFF.

The V and J genes are TRBV30 and TRBJ1-6; TRBD1 matches 9 bases. The CDR3 runs 15 residues. Germline CDR1 reads GTSNPN; CDR2 reads SVGIG (reference sequence). V shed 0 bases and J 9 bases; nucleotides not matched to a gene: 6. Here the CDR3 reads CAWSVPGTGSSPLHF. The CDR3 DNA is TGTGCCTGGAGTGTACCCGGGACAGGGAGTTCACCCCTCCACTTT.

The chain uses TRBV18 and TRBJ2-3, with 9 nucleotides matching TRBD2. Germline CDR1 KGHSH, CDR2 LQKENI. J gave up 8 bases and V 3 bases, and 6 bases lay outside the gene matches. The CDR3 extends over 14 amino acids. CDR3 coding DNA: TGTGCCAGCTCACCTGGGAGTAGCGGGGGTACGCAGTATTTT. It translates to CASSPGSSGGTQYF.

V is TRBV28 and J is TRBJ1-5; 10 bases align to TRBD1. The CDR3 totals 16 residues. Germline V CDR1 and CDR2: MDHEN, SYDVKM. The ends lost 4 bases at V and 3 bases at J; junction bases unmatched: 6. DNA for the CDR3: TGTGCCAGCAGTTCCGGGGGACAGGGGCTCAATCAGCCCCAGCATTTT. As protein: CASSSGGQGLNQPQHF.

J is TRBJ1-1 and V is TRBV15; 10 nucleotides align to TRBD1. The J segment lost 3 bases and the V segment lost 5 bases, leaving 15 bases of the junction unmatched. In germline, CDR1 is LNHNV, CDR2 YYDKDF (reference sequence). The CDR3 loop spans 18 amino acids. CDR3 bases: TGTGCCACCAGCGGGCCCTCCGGGACAGGGGCGAGGGACACTGAAGCTTTCTTT. Encoded protein: CATSGPSGTGARDTEAFF. The whole variable domain, filled in from reference TRBV15 and TRBJ1-1, reads DAMVIQNPRYQVTQFGKPVTLSCSQTLNHNVMYWYQQKSSQAPKLLFHYYDKDFNNEADTPDNFQSRRPNTSFCFLDIRSPGLGDTAMYLCATSGPSGTGARDTEAFFGQGTRLTVV.

The chain has TRBV29-1 and TRBJ2-4, with 8 positions matching TRBD1. Germline loops: CDR1 SQVTM, CDR2 ANQGSEA. The J segment lost 1 base and the V segment lost 3 bases, leaving 5 bases of the junction unmatched. The CDR3 length is 15 residues. The CDR3 DNA sequence: TGCAGCGTTGAGGACAGGGAGAAGGCCAAAAACATTCAGTACTTC. Translated: CSVEDREKAKNIQYF.

This chain uses TRBV2 with TRBJ2-1; D is undetermined. V lost 0 bases and J 4 bases, leaving 7 bases between the germline ends. Germline values: CDR1 SNHLY, CDR2 FYNNEI. The CDR3 covers 14 residues. CDR3: CASSEAYLYNEQFF. The CDR3 DNA reads TGTGCCAGCAGTGAAGCCTACCTGTACAATGAGCAGTTCTTC.

The chain recombines TRBV6-5 with TRBJ2-7, with a possible D match to TRBD1 (5 bases). The CDR3 length is 14 residues. V lost 4 bases to trimming and J lost 5 bases, with 15 bases between them. CDR1 MNHEY and CDR2 SVGAGI come from the germline V gene. Here the CDR3 DNA reads TGTGCCAGCAGTTTCATTGTTGACAGCGACGAGCAGTACTTC. It encodes CASSFIVDSDEQYF.

The chain recombines TRBV7-8 with TRBJ2-7; 9 bases line up with TRBD1. This CDR3 is built from 15 residues. CDR1 is SGHVS and CDR2 is FQNEAQ in the germline V gene. Unmatched junction bases numbered 7, after V lost 3 bases and J lost 4 bases. The CDR3 nucleotides read TGTGCCAGCAGCTTGCTAGGGGGGACAGGGTACGAGCAGTACTTC. It is translated as CASSLLGGTGYEQYF.

This chain uses TRBV28 with TRBJ1-4; 7 nucleotides agree with TRBD1. From germline, CDR1 is MDHEN and CDR2 SYDVKM. The CDR3 length is 14 residues. V was pared by 6 bases and J by 8 bases, with 9 bases of the junction left unmatched. CDR3 residues: CASRAGGKSEKLFF. DNA for the CDR3: TGTGCCAGCAGGGCAGGGGGTAAAAGCGAAAAACTGTTTTTT.

The gene calls are TRBV5-1 and TRBJ2-7, with D possibly TRBD1 on 6 matching bases. Deletions cut 0 bases from V and 0 bases from J, with 13 bases between. Germline V gene lookup returns CDR1 SGHRS and CDR2 YFSETQ. This CDR3 is built from 16 residues. The DNA of the CDR3 is TGCGCCAGCAGCTTGGCGACAGGTTCCCGCTCCTACGAGCAGTACTTC. It codes for CASSLATGSRSYEQYF.